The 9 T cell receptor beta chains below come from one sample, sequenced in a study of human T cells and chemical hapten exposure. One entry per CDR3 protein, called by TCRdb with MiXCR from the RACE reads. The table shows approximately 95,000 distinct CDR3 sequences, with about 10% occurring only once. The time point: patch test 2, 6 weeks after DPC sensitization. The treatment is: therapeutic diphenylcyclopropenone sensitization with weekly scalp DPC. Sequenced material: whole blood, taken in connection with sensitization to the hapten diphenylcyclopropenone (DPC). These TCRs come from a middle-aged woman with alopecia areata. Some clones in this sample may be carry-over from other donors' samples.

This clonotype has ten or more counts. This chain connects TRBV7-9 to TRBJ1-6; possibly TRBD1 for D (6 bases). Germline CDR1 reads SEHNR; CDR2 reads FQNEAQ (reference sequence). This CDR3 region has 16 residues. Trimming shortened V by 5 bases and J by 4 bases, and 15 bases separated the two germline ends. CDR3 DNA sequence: TGTGCCAGCAGCCCACAGGGTGTGGGTTATAATTCACCCCTCCACTTT. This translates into CASSPQGVGYNSPLHF.

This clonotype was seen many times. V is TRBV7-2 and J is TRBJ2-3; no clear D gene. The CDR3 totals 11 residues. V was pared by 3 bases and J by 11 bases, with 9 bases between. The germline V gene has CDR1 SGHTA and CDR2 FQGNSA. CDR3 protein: CASSLSLMQYF. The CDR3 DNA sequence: TGTGCCAGCAGCTTGTCTCTGATGCAGTATTTT.

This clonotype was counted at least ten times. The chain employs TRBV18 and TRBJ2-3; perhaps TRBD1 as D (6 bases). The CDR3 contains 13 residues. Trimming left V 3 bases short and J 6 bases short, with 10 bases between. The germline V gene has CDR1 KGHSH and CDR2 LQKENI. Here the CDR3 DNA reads TGTGCCAGCTCACCCACAGGGACCGATACGCAGTATTTT. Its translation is CASSPTGTDTQYF. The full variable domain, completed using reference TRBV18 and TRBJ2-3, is NAGVMQNPRHLVRRRGQEARLRCSPMKGHSHVYWYRQLPEEGLKFMVYLQKENIIDESGMPKERFSAEFPKEGPSILRIQQVVRGDSAAYFCASSPTGTDTQYFGPGTRLTVL.

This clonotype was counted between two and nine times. CDR3 in amino acids: CASSLAVRGFREQYF. In DNA form, the CDR3 reads TGTGCCAGCAGTTTAGCGGTCAGGGGGTTTCGGGAGCAGTACTTC. V and J are TRBV12-3 or TRBV12-4 and TRBJ2-7, with 7 nucleotides matching TRBD1. V lost 0 bases, J lost 7 bases, and 9 bases stayed unmatched. The CDR3 spans 15 residues.

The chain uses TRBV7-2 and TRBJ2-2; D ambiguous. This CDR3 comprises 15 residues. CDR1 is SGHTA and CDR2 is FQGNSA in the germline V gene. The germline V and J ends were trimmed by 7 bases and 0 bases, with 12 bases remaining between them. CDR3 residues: CASTSGSANTGELFF. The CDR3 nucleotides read TGTGCCAGCACCTCAGGATCCGCGAACACCGGGGAGCTGTTTTTT.

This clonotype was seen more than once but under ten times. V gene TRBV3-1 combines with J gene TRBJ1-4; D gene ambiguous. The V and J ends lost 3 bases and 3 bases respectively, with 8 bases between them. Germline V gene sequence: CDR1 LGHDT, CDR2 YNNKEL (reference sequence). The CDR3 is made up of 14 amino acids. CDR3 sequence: CASSHGQANEKLFF. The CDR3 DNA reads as TGTGCCAGCAGCCATGGCCAGGCTAATGAAAAACTGTTTTTT. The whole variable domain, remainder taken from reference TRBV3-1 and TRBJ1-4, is DTAVSQTPKYLVTQMGNDKSIKCEQNLGHDTMYWYKQDSKKFLKIMFSYNNKELIINETVPNRFSPKSPDKAHLNLHINSLELGDSAVYFCASSHGQANEKLFFGSGTQLSVL.

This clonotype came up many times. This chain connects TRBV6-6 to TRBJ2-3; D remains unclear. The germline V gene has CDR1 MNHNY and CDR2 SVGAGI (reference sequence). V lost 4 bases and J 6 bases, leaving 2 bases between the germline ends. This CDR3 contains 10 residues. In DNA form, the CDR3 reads TGTGCCAGCAGTTCTGATACGCAGTATTTT. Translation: CASSSDTQYF.

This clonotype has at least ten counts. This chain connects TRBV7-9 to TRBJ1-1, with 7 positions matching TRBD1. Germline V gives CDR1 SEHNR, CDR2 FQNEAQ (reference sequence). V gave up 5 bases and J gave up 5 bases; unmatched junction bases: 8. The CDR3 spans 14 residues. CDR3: CASSPRGVGTEAFF. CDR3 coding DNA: TGTGCCAGCAGCCCCAGGGGGGTGGGGACTGAAGCTTTCTTT.

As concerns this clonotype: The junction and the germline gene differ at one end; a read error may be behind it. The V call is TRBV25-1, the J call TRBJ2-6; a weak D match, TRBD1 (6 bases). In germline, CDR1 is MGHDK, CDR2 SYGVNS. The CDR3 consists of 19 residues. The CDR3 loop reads CASSGYTEGDPSGANILTF. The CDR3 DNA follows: TGTGCCAGCAGTGGATACACTGAGGGGGACCCCTCTGGGGCCAACATCCTGACTTTC.